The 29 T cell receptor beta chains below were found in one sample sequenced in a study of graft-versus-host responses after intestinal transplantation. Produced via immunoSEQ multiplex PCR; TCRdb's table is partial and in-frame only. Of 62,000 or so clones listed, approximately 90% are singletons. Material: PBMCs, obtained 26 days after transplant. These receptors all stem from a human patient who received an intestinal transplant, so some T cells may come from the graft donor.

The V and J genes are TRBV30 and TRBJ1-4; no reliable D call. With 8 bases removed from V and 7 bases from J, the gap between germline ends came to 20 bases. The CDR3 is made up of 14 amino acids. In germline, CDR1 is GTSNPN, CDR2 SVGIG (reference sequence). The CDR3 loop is CALSLQGPGEKLFF. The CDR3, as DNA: TGTGCCCTATCGCTTCAAGGCCCGGGTGAAAAACTGTTTTTT.

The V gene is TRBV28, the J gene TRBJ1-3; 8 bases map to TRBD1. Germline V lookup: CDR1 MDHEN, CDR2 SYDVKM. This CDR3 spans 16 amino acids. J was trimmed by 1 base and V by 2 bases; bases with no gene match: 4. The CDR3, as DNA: TGTGCCAGCAGTTTACGGACAGGGATGTCTGGAAACACCATATATTTT. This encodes CASSLRTGMSGNTIYF.

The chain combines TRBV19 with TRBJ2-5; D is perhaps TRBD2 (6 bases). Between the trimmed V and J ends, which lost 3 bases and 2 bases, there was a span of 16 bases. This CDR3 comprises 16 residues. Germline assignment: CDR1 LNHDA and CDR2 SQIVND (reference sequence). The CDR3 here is CASSMGGRITQETQYF. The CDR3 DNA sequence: TGTGCCAGTAGTATGGGAGGTCGGATCACTCAAGAGACCCAGTACTTC.

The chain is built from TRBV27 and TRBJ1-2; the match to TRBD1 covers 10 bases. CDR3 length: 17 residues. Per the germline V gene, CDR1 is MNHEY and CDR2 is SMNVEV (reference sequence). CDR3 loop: CEGGGTGAFPLDYGYTF. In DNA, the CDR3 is TGTGAGGGAGGCGGGACAGGGGCCTTCCCCCTTGACTATGGCTACACCTTC.

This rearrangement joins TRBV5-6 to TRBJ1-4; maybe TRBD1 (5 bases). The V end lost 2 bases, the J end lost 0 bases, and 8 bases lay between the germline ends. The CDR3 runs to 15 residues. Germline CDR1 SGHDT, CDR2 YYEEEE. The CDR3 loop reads CASSFGQTTNEKLFF. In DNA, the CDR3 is TGTGCCAGCAGCTTCGGACAAACAACTAATGAAAAACTGTTTTTT.

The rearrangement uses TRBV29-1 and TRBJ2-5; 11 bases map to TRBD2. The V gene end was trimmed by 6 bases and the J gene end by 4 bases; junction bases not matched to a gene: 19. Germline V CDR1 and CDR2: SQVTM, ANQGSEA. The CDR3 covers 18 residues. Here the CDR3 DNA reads TGCAGCGTGGACGGACACTCTTTAGCGGGGGGGCCACGAGAGACCCAGTACTTC. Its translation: CSVDGHSLAGGPRETQYF.

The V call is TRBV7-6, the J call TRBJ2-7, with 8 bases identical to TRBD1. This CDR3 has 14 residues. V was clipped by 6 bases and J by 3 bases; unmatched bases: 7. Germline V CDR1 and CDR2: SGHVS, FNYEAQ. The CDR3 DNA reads TGTGCCAGCAGTCCACCGGGACAGGACTACGAGCAGTACTTC. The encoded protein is CASSPPGQDYEQYF.

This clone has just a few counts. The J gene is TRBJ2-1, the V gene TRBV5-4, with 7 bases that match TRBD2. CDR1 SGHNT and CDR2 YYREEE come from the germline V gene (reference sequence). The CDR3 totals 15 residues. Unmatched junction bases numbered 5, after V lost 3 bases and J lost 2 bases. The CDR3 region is CASSSAGIAYNEQFF. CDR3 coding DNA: TGTGCCAGCAGCTCAGCGGGGATCGCCTACAATGAGCAGTTCTTC.

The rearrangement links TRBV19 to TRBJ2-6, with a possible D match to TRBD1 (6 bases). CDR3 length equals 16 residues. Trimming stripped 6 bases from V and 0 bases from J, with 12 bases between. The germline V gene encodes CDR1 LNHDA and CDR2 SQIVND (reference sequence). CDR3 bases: TGTGCCAGTAGGCCAGGGGCAAGCTCTGGGGCCAACGTCCTGACTTTC. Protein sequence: CASRPGASSGANVLTF.

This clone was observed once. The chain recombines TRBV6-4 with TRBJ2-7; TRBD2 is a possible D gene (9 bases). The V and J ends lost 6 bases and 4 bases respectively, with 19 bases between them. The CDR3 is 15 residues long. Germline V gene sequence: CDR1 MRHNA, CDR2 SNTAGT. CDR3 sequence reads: CASSAGGTGPYEQYF. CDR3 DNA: TGTGCCAGCAGCGCGGGGGGGACAGGACCTTACGAGCAGTACTTC.

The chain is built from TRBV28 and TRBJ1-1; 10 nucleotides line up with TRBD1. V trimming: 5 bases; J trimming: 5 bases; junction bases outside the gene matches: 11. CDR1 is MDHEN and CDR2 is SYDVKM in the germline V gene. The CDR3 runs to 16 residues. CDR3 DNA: TGTGCCAGCAGTGCCCCGGGACAGGGGCGGTTGACTGAAGCTTTCTTT. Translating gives CASSAPGQGRLTEAFF.

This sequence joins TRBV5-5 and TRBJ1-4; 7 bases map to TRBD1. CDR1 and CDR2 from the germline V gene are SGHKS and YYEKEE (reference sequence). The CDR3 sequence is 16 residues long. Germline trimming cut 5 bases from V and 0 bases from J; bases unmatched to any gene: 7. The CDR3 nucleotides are TGTGCCAGCAGACAGGGACAGACAGCAACTAATGAAAAACTGTTTTTT. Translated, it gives CASRQGQTATNEKLFF.

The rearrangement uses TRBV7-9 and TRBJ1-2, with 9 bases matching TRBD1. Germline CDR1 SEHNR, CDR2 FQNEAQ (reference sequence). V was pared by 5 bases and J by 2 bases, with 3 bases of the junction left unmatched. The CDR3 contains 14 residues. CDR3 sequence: CASSSGQGNYGYTF. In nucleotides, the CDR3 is TGTGCCAGCAGCAGTGGACAGGGGAACTATGGCTACACCTTC.

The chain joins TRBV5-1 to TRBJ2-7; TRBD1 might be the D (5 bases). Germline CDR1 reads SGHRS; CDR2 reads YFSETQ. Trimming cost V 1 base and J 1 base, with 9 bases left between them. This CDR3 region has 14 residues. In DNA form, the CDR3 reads TGCGCCAGCAGCTTGCAGGCAGGGTCCTACGAGCAGTACGTC. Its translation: CASSLQAGSYEQYV.

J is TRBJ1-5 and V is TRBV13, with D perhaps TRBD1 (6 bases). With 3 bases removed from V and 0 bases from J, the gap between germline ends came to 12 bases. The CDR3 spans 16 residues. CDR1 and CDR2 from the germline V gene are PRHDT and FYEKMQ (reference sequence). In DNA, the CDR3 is TGTGCCAGCAGCTTGACTCAGGGGTATAGCAATCAGCCCCAGCATTTT. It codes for CASSLTQGYSNQPQHF.

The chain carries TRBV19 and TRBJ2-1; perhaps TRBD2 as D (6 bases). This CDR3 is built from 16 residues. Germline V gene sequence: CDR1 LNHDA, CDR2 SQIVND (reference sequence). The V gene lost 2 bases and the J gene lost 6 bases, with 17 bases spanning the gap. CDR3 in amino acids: CASSIIRLVSLNEQFF. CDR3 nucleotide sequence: TGTGCCAGTAGTATAATCCGACTAGTGTCCCTCAATGAGCAGTTCTTC.

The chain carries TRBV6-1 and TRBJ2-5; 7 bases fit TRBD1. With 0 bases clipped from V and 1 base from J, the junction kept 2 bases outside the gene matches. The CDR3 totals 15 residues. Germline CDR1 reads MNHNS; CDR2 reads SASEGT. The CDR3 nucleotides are TGTGCCAGCAGTGAAGCAAGGGGGCTCCAAGAGACCCAGTACTTC. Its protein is CASSEARGLQETQYF.

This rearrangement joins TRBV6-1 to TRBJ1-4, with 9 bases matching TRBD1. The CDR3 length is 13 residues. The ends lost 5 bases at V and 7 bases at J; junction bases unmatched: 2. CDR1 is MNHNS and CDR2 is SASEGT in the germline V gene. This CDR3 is CASSRGQGEKLFF. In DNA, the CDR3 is TGTGCCAGCAGTAGGGGACAGGGTGAAAAACTGTTTTTT.

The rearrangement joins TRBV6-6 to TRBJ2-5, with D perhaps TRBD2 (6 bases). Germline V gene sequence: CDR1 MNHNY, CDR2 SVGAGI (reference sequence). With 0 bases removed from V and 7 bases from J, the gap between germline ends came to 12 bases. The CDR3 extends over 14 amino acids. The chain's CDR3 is CASSYSMEGGTQYF. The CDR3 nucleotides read TGTGCCAGCAGTTACTCGATGGAGGGAGGGACCCAGTACTTC.

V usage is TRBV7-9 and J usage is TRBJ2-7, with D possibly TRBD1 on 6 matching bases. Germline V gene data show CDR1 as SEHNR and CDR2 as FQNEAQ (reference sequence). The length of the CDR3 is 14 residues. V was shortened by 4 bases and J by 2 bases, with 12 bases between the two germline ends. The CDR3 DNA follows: TGTGCCAGCAGCTCTGGACAGTTAGCCTACGAGCAGTACTTC. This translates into CASSSGQLAYEQYF.

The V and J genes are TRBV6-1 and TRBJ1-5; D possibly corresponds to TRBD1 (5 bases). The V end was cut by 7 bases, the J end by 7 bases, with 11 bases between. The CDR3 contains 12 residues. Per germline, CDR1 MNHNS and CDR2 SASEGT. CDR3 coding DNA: TGTGCCAGCACGAGGGGAGGGCAGCCCCAGCATTTT. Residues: CASTRGGQPQHF.

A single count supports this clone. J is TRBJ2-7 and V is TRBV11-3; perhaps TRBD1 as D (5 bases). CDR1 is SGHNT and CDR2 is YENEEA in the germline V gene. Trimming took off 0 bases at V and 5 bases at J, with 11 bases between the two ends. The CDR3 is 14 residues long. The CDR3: CASSLDRAPNEQYV. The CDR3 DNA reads TGTGCCAGCAGCTTAGACAGGGCGCCCAACGAGCAGTACGTC.

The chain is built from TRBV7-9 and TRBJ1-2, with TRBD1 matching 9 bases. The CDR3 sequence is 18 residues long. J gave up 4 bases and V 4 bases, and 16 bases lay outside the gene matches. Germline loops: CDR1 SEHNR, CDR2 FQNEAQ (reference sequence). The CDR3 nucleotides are TGTGCCAGCAGCTCCCTAGAGGTGGGACAGGGCGTGGGCTATGGCTACACCTTC. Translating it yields CASSSLEVGQGVGYGYTF.

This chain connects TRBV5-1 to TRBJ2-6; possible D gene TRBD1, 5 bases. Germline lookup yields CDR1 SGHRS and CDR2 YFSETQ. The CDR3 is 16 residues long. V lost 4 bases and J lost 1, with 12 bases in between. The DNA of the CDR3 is TGCGCCAGCAGCGTGACAGATAGGTCTGGGGCCAACGTCCTGACTTTC. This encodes CASSVTDRSGANVLTF.

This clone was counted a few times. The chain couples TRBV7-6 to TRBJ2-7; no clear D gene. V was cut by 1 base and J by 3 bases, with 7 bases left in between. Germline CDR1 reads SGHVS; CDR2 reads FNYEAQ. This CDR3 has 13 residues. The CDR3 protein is CASSLDNNYEQYF. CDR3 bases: TGTGCCAGCAGCTTAGACAACAACTACGAGCAGTACTTC.

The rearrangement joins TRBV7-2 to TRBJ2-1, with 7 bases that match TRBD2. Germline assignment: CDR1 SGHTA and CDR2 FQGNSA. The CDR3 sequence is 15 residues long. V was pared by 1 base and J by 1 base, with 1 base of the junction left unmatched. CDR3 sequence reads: CASSLGRGSYNEQFF. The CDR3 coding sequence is TGTGCCAGCAGCTTAGGGCGGGGGTCCTACAATGAGCAGTTCTTC. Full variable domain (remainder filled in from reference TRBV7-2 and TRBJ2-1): GAGVSQSPSNKVTEKGKDVELRCDPISGHTALYWYRQSLGQGLEFLIYFQGNSAPDKSGLPSDRFSAERTGGSVSTLTIQRTQQEDSAVYLCASSLGRGSYNEQFFGPGTRLTVL.

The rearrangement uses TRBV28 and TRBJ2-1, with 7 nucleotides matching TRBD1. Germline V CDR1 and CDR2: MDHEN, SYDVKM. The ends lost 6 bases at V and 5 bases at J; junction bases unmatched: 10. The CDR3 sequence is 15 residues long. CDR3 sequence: CASRGGQAMNNEQFF. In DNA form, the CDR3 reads TGTGCCAGCAGGGGCGGACAGGCGATGAACAATGAGCAGTTCTTC. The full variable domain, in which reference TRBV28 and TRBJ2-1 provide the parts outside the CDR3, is DVKVTQSSRYLVKRTGEKVFLECVQDMDHENMFWYRQDPGLGLRLIYFSYDVKMKEKGDIPEGYSVSREKKERFSLILESASTNQTSMYLCASRGGQAMNNEQFFGPGTRLTVL.

The CDR3 reads CASSQDQYQETQYF. The CDR3 DNA sequence: TGCGCCAGCAGCCAAGATCAGTACCAAGAGACCCAGTACTTC. The chain links TRBV4-3 to TRBJ2-5; no clear D. There are 14 residues in the CDR3. Trimming shortened V by 0 bases and J by 0 bases, and 5 bases separated the two germline ends. Germline V gene sequence: CDR1 LGHNA, CDR2 YSLEER.

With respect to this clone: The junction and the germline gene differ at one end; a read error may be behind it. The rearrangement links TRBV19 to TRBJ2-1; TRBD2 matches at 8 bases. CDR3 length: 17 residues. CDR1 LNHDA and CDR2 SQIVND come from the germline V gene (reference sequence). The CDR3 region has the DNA TGTGCCAGTAGTATACCCCCGGGGGGGGCATATTACAGTGAGCAGTTCTTC. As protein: CASSIPPGGAYYSEQFF.